The following is a T cell receptor (beta chain) sequence with its context. This CDR3 is 15 amino acids long. Looked up from germline, CDR1 is WNHNN and CDR2 is SYGVQD (reference sequence). V was clipped by 6 bases and J by 3 bases; unmatched bases: 7. The data belong to a study of blood T cell repertoires in COVID-19. Overall study: Nucleic acid was either cDNA or gDNA, and it came from T cells, B-cell-depleted T cells, or PBMCs.

The cohort comprised adults aged about 18 to 100 years residing in some 24 US areas. Donors were grouped by their self-reported clinical history. Two consecutive negative NP/OP PCR tests, clearance, or resolved symptoms defined Cohort 3 recovery. TCRdb's table, derived via immunoSEQ multiplex PCR, lists solely in-frame clones and lacks some. The data show about 380,000 clones, with around 87% seen just once and about 1.5% held by the top ten. The sequenced material came from PBMCs or T cells enriched from blood (not recorded which). The clonotype was recovered from a man aged 30-40 years who had recovered from COVID-19. The rearrangement links TRBV10-1 to TRBJ2-1; TRBD1 agrees at 8 bases. Written as DNA, the CDR3 is TGCGCCAGCAGACCAGGGGGCGGACTCTACAATGAGCAGTTCTTC. This encodes CASRPGGGLYNEQFF.